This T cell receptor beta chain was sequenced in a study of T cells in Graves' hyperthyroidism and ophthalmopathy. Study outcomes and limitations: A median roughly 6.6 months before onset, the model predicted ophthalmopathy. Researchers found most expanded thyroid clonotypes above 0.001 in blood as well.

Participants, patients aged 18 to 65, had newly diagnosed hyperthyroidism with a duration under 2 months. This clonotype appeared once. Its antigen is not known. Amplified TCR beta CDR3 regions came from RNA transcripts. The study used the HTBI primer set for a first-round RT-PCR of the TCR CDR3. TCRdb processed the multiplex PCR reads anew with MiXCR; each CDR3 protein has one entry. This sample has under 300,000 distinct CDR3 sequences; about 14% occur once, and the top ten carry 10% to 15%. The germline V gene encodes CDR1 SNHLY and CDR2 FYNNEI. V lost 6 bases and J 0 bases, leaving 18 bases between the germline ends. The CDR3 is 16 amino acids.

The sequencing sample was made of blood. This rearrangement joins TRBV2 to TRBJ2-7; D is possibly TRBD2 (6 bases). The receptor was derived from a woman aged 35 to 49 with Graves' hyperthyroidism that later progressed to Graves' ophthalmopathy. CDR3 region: CASRGLLAGGSYEQYF. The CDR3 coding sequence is TGTGCCAGCAGAGGATTACTAGCAGGAGGCTCCTACGAGCAGTACTTC.